What follows are 26 T cell receptor beta chains derived from one specimen sequenced in a study of shared clonotypes between healthy human individuals. The table came from immunoSEQ multiplex PCR; TCRdb's copy has only in-frame clones and leaves some out. The sample yields roughly 1,100,000 clones, around 75% seen once. Sequenced sample: memory CD4+ T cells sorted from blood. The subset denotes: CD45RA-negative fraction. The receptors shown here come from a young man in good health.

This clone was seen ten or more times. V usage is TRBV30 and J usage is TRBJ1-6; tentative D call: TRBD1 (6 bases). The CDR3 runs to 13 residues. CDR1 is GTSNPN and CDR2 is SVGIG in the germline V gene (reference sequence). V was shortened by 4 bases and J by 6 bases, with 10 bases between the two germline ends. CDR3 protein: CAWKRTVNSPLHF. The CDR3, as DNA: TGTGCCTGGAAGCGGACAGTTAATTCACCCCTCCACTTT.

The gene calls are TRBV6-6 and TRBJ1-1; TRBD1 is a possible D gene (6 bases). Germline V gives CDR1 MNHNY, CDR2 SVGAGI (reference sequence). V was clipped by 6 bases and J by 5 bases, with 10 bases between them. The CDR3 spans 12 residues. The CDR3 protein is CASSYRETEAFF. In DNA, the CDR3 is TGTGCCAGCAGCTACAGGGAGACTGAAGCTTTCTTT.

This sequence joins TRBV4-1 and TRBJ1-6; the D gene is possibly TRBD1 (6 bases). There are 16 residues in the CDR3. Trimming stripped 4 bases from V and 9 bases from J, with 19 bases between. Germline values: CDR1 MGHRA, CDR2 YSYEKL. The CDR3 loop is CASSREMTGSPSPLHF. For the CDR3, the DNA is TGCGCCAGCAGCCGAGAGATGACAGGCTCCCCTTCACCCCTCCACTTT.

The chain is built from TRBV7-9 and TRBJ1-1; possibly TRBD1 for D (6 bases). The CDR3 contains 13 residues. In germline, CDR1 is SEHNR, CDR2 FQNEAQ (reference sequence). V gave up 5 bases and J gave up 5 bases, with 12 bases separating them. The CDR3: CASSLKGGTEAFF. The CDR3 DNA is TGTGCCAGCAGCCTTAAAGGGGGAACTGAAGCTTTCTTT. Together with reference TRBV7-9 and TRBJ1-1, the CDR3 gives the full variable domain: DTGVSQNPRHKITKRGQNVTFRCDPISEHNRLYWYRQTLGQGPEFLTYFQNEAQLEKSRLLSDRFSAERPKGSFSTLEIQRTEQGDSAMYLCASSLKGGTEAFFGQGTRLTVV.

A remark on this clone: The identical CDR3 is also encoded by other nucleotide sequences in the sample. V and J are TRBV18 and TRBJ1-3; unclear D gene. With 3 bases removed from V and 2 bases from J, the gap between germline ends came to 5 bases. This CDR3 has 13 residues. From germline, CDR1 is KGHSH and CDR2 LQKENI. CDR3 sequence (DNA): TGTGCCAGCTCACCGGGCCCTGGAAACACCATATATTTT. Residues: CASSPGPGNTIYF.

The sample holds one count of this clone. The CDR3 sequence: CAATPGQATDTQYF. CDR3 bases: TGTGCCGCAACCCCGGGACAGGCCACAGATACGCAGTATTTT. The rearrangement joins TRBV5-4 to TRBJ2-3; 8 bases line up with TRBD1. The CDR3 totals 14 residues. J gave up 2 bases and V 10 bases, and 9 bases lay outside the gene matches. Germline V CDR1 and CDR2: SGHNT, YYREEE (reference sequence).

This clone was seen just once. The gene calls are TRBV6-5 and TRBJ2-7; D gene ambiguous. The V end was cut by 4 bases, the J end by 3 bases, with 7 bases between. Germline CDR1 is MNHEY and CDR2 is SVGAGI. The CDR3 is 12 residues long. The CDR3 DNA is TGTGCCAGCAGTTTCGCGAGCTACGAGCAGTACTTC. Translated, it gives CASSFASYEQYF.

The chain is built from TRBV11-3 and TRBJ2-1, with D possibly matching TRBD1 (5 bases). The germline V and J ends were trimmed by 5 bases and 3 bases, with 17 bases remaining between them. CDR1 is SGHNT, CDR2 YENEEA, per germline. The CDR3 runs to 16 residues. CDR3 region: CASSPEQGSGYNEQFF. CDR3 nucleotide sequence: TGTGCCAGCAGCCCCGAGCAGGGAAGTGGCTACAATGAGCAGTTCTTC.

This chain joins TRBV19 and TRBJ2-2, with 8 positions matching TRBD1. The CDR3 has 14 residues. Trimming removed 7 bases from V and 5 bases from J; junction bases left unmatched: 6. Germline CDR1 is LNHDA and CDR2 is SQIVND (reference sequence). CDR3 protein: CASTGQGFTGELFF. DNA for the CDR3: TGTGCCAGTACAGGACAGGGTTTTACCGGGGAGCTGTTTTTT. Supplemented by reference TRBV19 and TRBJ2-2, the full variable domain reads DGGITQSPKYLFRKEGQNVTLSCEQNLNHDAMYWYRQDPGQGLRLIYYSQIVNDFQKGDIAEGYSVSREKKESFPLTVTSAQKNPTAFYLCASTGQGFTGELFFGEGSRLTVL.

The chain employs TRBV7-2 and TRBJ1-6, with 8 bases matching TRBD1. Trimming cost V 5 bases and J 7 bases; bases outside gene matches: 7. This CDR3 contains 15 residues. The germline V gene has CDR1 SGHTA and CDR2 FQGNSA. The CDR3 DNA sequence: TGTGCCAGCAGCCAAGCGACAGGGGCCAATTCACCCCTCCACTTT. It codes for CASSQATGANSPLHF.

This clone came up a few times. This chain links TRBV5-4 with TRBJ1-6, with D hard to call. CDR3 length: 14 amino acids. V lost 3 bases, J lost 9 bases, and 13 bases lay in between. Germline loops: CDR1 SGHNT, CDR2 YYREEE (reference sequence). The CDR3 loop is CASSSQEKGSPLHF. In nucleotides, the CDR3 is TGTGCCAGCAGCTCCCAGGAGAAGGGTTCACCCCTCCACTTT.

The J gene is TRBJ2-2, the V gene TRBV29-1; the match to TRBD2 covers 9 bases. Germline CDR1 is SQVTM and CDR2 is ANQGSEA. The CDR3 extends over 15 amino acids. The V and J ends lost 7 bases and 5 bases, in that order; junction bases with no gene match: 11. CDR3 in amino acids: CSASTSGPKTGELFF. As DNA, the CDR3 is TGCAGCGCCTCGACTAGCGGCCCCAAGACCGGGGAGCTGTTTTTT.

The gene calls are TRBV9 and TRBJ1-1; possible D gene TRBD1, 5 bases. Germline CDR1 reads SGDLS; CDR2 reads YYNGEE. V was cut by 7 bases and J by 1 base, with 14 bases left in between. This CDR3 spans 14 amino acids. Here the CDR3 DNA reads TGTGCCAGCTCCGTGGGGCCGCAGAACACTGAAGCTTTCTTT. It codes for CASSVGPQNTEAFF. The whole variable domain, remainder taken from reference TRBV9 and TRBJ1-1, is DSGVTQTPKHLITATGQRVTLRCSPRSGDLSVYWYQQSLDQGLQFLIQYYNGEERAKGNILERFSAQQFPDLHSELNLSSLELGDSALYFCASSVGPQNTEAFFGQGTRLTVV.

This clone was detected once. The CDR3: CASSNNQGRGETQYF. DNA for the CDR3: TGTGCCAGCAGCAATAACCAGGGTCGGGGAGAGACCCAGTACTTC. The V gene is TRBV6-1, the J gene TRBJ2-5, with D perhaps given as TRBD1 or TRBD2 (5 bases each). The ends were cut back, 6 bases at V and 4 bases at J, with 18 bases in the middle. The germline CDR1 and CDR2 sequences are MNHNS and SASEGT. CDR3 length: 15 amino acids.

The V gene is TRBV12-2, the J gene TRBJ1-3. TRBV12-2 is described as a pseudogene. The CDR3 extends over 15 amino acids. CDR3 sequence (DNA): TGTGCAAGTCGCTTTGGACGGACGTCTGGAAACACCATATATTTT. Translating gives CASRFGRTSGNTIYF.

In DNA, the CDR3 is TGTGCCAGCAGCCTTATGGGCAGCGGTGAAAAACTGTTTTTT. Translation: CASSLMGSGEKLFF. The rearrangement uses TRBV7-6 and TRBJ1-4; D remains ambiguous. The germline V and J ends were trimmed by 5 bases and 7 bases, with 14 bases remaining between them. The CDR3 covers 14 residues. Germline CDR1 and CDR2: SGHVS and FNYEAQ.

The CDR3: CASKDNMNTEAFF. In DNA, the CDR3 is TGTGCCAGTAAAGACAACATGAACACTGAAGCTTTCTTT. J is TRBJ1-1 and V is TRBV19; D is undetermined. V was pared by 7 bases and J by 0 bases, with 9 bases between. CDR3 length: 13 amino acids. Germline lookup yields CDR1 LNHDA and CDR2 SQIVND (reference sequence).

This clone was observed many times. This chain joins TRBV7-9 and TRBJ1-1, with D unclear. The V end lost 2 bases, the J end lost 5 bases, and 6 bases lay between the germline ends. The length of the CDR3 is 12 residues. The germline V gene has CDR1 SEHNR and CDR2 FQNEAQ (reference sequence). The CDR3 region has the DNA TGTGCCAGCAGCTTACCCGGGACTGAAGCTTTCTTT. Translation: CASSLPGTEAFF.

The J gene is TRBJ2-5, the V gene TRBV9, with 11 bases lining up with TRBD1. The junction had 7 bases not matched to a gene; V was cut back by 2 bases and J by 4 bases. This CDR3 region has 16 residues. Per germline, CDR1 SGDLS and CDR2 YYNGEE. This chain's CDR3 is CASSVGTGGIGETQYF. For the CDR3, the DNA is TGTGCCAGCAGCGTGGGGACAGGGGGAATCGGAGAGACCCAGTACTTC.

J is TRBJ1-5 and V is TRBV7-8, with TRBD1 matching over 7 bases. V lost 2 bases and J lost 6; bases outside the gene matches: 4. The CDR3 has 14 amino acids. Germline lookup yields CDR1 SGHVS and CDR2 FQNEAQ. In nucleotides, the CDR3 is TGTGCCAGCAGCTTATCAGGGGACAGTCAGCCCCAGCATTTT. Its translation: CASSLSGDSQPQHF.

This chain joins TRBV6-5 and TRBJ1-5; the D is unclear. CDR1 and CDR2 (germline): MNHEY, SVGAGI. The V gene lost 5 bases and the J gene lost 0 bases, with 11 bases spanning the gap. The CDR3 runs to 15 residues. CDR3 nucleotide sequence: TGTGCCAGCAGTCGTCTGACTGGTAGCAATCAGCCCCAGCATTTT. It codes for CASSRLTGSNQPQHF.

This clone was detected once. The chain couples TRBV9 to TRBJ2-5; 13 bases fit TRBD2. The CDR3 consists of 17 residues. Per the germline V gene, CDR1 is SGDLS and CDR2 is YYNGEE. V lost 3 bases and J lost 4; bases outside the gene matches: 9. In nucleotides, the CDR3 is TGTGCCAGCAGCGCAGGCGGACTAGCGGGAGTGGGAGAGACCCAGTACTTC. As protein: CASSAGGLAGVGETQYF.

The rearrangement uses TRBV7-9 and TRBJ1-5; TRBD1 is a possible D gene (5 bases). CDR3 length: 15 amino acids. The germline V gene has CDR1 SEHNR and CDR2 FQNEAQ (reference sequence). V was shortened by 5 bases and J by 3 bases, with 14 bases between the two germline ends. In DNA form, the CDR3 reads TGTGCCAGCAGCCCCGGGGCCTCCCACAATCAGCCCCAGCATTTT. Encoded protein: CASSPGASHNQPQHF.

The chain is built from TRBV28 and TRBJ2-3, with D perhaps being TRBD1 or TRBD2 (5 bases each). The V gene lost 10 bases and the J gene lost 0 bases, with 26 bases spanning the gap. In germline, CDR1 is MDHEN, CDR2 SYDVKM. The CDR3 length is 18 residues. CDR3 in amino acids: CATGLGRRRPSSTDTQYF. CDR3 nucleotides: TGTGCCACGGGGCTTGGACGCAGGCGACCTTCTAGCACAGATACGCAGTATTTT.

This chain connects TRBV11-2 to TRBJ2-3; TRBD2 matches 7 bases. V lost 5 bases to trimming and J lost 0 bases; unmatched junction nucleotides: 2. The CDR3 is made up of 14 amino acids. Germline V lookup: CDR1 SGHAT, CDR2 FQNNGV. CDR3 sequence reads: CASSKTSSTDTQYF. The DNA of the CDR3 is TGTGCCAGCAGCAAGACTAGCAGCACAGATACGCAGTATTTT.

Here the CDR3 reads CASSARDSRKNIQYF. The CDR3 DNA sequence: TGTGCCAGCAGTGCCCGGGACAGCAGGAAAAACATTCAGTACTTC. The rearrangement links TRBV6-1 to TRBJ2-4; TRBD1 agrees at 7 bases. With V trimmed by 4 bases and J by 4 bases, 7 bases remained unmatched. The CDR3 extends over 15 amino acids. The germline gives CDR1 MNHNS, CDR2 SASEGT.